The entry that follows covers one T cell receptor (beta chain) sequence. This sample is part of a study of blood T cell repertoires in COVID-19. Study-level information: Some COVID-19 samples were acute and others convalescent; all came from the United States, Italy and Spain.

Authors' data handling: Amplified reference gene primers provided the basis for estimating nucleated cell counts. The table came from immunoSEQ multiplex PCR; TCRdb's copy has only in-frame clones and leaves some out. For V, J and clone size, that table is used; D and trimming come from the DNA. In the table there are 300,000 to 350,000 clones, approximately 86% of which are singletons. The sequence was obtained from a man aged 30 to 39 with COVID-19, enrolled during active disease. Sample: peripheral blood.

CDR3 DNA sequence: TGTGCCAGCAGCTTGGCCAGCGACACTGAAGCTTTCTTT. It yields the protein CASSLASDTEAFF. The chain recombines TRBV7-3 with TRBJ1-1; no firm D call. CDR3 length: 13 residues. Germline V lookup: CDR1 SGHTA, CDR2 FQGTGA. The ends were cut back, 3 bases at V and 3 bases at J, with 8 bases in the middle.